This T cell receptor (beta chain) was sequenced for a study of blood T cell repertoires in COVID-19. Study at large: Acute and convalescent COVID-19 specimens originated in the United States, Italy and Spain. The cDNA or gDNA used as material had been derived from T cells, B-cell-depleted T cells, or PBMCs.

The germline V gene has CDR1 MNHNS and CDR2 SASEGT. This CDR3 has 16 amino acids. J was trimmed by 5 bases and V by 3 bases; bases with no gene match: 10. In the original processing: The authors estimated nucleated cell counts from reference gene primer amplification. Data came from immunoSEQ multiplex PCR; TCRdb stores just in-frame clones and leaves some out. V, J and clone size reflect that table, while D and trimming were determined from the DNA. The profile shows a few hundred thousand clones, approximately 87% of them singletons. The V call is TRBV6-1, the J call TRBJ2-5; 9 nucleotides align to TRBD1. Sequenced material: peripheral blood. The receptor was derived from a woman aged 45-65 years with acute or convalescent COVID-19. The CDR3 region is CASSEARDRAFETQYF. The CDR3 nucleotides read TGTGCCAGCAGTGAGGCCCGGGACAGGGCTTTTGAGACCCAGTACTTC.